The next 16 T cell receptor beta chains were all read from a single sample in a study of shared clonotypes between healthy human individuals. Clones were sequenced by immunoSEQ multiplex PCR, and TCRdb holds only the in-frame ones, with some missing. The sample carries about 2.4 million clones, approximately 93% recorded once. Sequencing was carried out using naive CD4+ T cells from PBMCs. As to subset: CD45RA+ positively selected. Receptor source: a man aged 18-30 years in good health. Some clones in this sample may be carry-over from other donors' samples.

This clone was recorded only once. This sequence joins TRBV7-6 and TRBJ2-1, with a weak D call TRBD2 (6 bases). The CDR3 is 16 amino acids. Germline lookup yields CDR1 SGHVS and CDR2 FNYEAQ. The V gene lost 5 bases and the J gene lost 4 bases, with 18 bases spanning the gap. This chain's CDR3 is CASSPIGDRGYNEQFF. In DNA, the CDR3 is TGTGCCAGCAGCCCGATAGGGGACCGGGGGTACAATGAGCAGTTCTTC.

This rearrangement joins TRBV7-2 to TRBJ2-2; D is uncertain. In germline, CDR1 is SGHTA, CDR2 FQGNSA. V was trimmed by 6 bases and J by 4 bases, leaving 15 bases between them. The CDR3 totals 15 residues. CDR3 protein: CASRIAVQTTGELFF. The DNA for the CDR3 is TGTGCCAGCAGAATAGCAGTCCAGACCACCGGGGAGCTGTTTTTT.

This chain uses TRBV7-8 with TRBJ2-7, with D perhaps matching TRBD2 (6 bases). This CDR3 is 17 amino acids long. The V and J ends lost 0 bases and 3 bases respectively, with 18 bases between them. CDR1 is SGHVS, CDR2 FQNEAQ, per germline. The DNA for the CDR3 is TGTGCCAGCAGCTTAGCGCTTCTCGGGACTGGGGTCTACGAGCAGTACTTC. Protein sequence: CASSLALLGTGVYEQYF.

The V gene is TRBV15, the J gene TRBJ2-5; 9 bases match TRBD2. The V gene end was trimmed by 1 base and the J gene end by 5 bases; junction bases not matched to a gene: 8. The CDR3 is 16 amino acids. Germline V CDR1 and CDR2: LNHNV, YYDKDF (reference sequence). CDR3 region: CATSRVMAGGPETQYF. The CDR3, as DNA: TGTGCCACCAGCAGAGTTATGGCGGGAGGGCCGGAGACCCAGTACTTC.

The chain is built from TRBV5-4 and TRBJ2-1; 11 bases match TRBD2. The CDR3 is 16 residues long. V shed 4 bases, J shed 8 bases, and the junction held 11 bases outside the gene matches. Germline assignment: CDR1 SGHNT and CDR2 YYREEE (reference sequence). The CDR3 reads CASSGGRVAGGDEQFF. The CDR3 DNA reads TGTGCCAGCAGCGGTGGGAGGGTAGCGGGAGGGGATGAGCAGTTCTTC.

This sequence joins TRBV28 and TRBJ1-1; D is unclear. The CDR3 is 11 amino acids. The germline V gene encodes CDR1 MDHEN and CDR2 SYDVKM. Trimming shortened V by 6 bases and J by 3 bases, and 5 bases separated the two germline ends. CDR3 loop: CASRVYTEAFF. CDR3 in DNA: TGTGCCAGCAGAGTTTACACTGAAGCTTTCTTT. Full variable domain (outside the CDR3, taken from reference TRBV28 and TRBJ1-1): DVKVTQSSRYLVKRTGEKVFLECVQDMDHENMFWYRQDPGLGLRLIYFSYDVKMKEKGDIPEGYSVSREKKERFSLILESASTNQTSMYLCASRVYTEAFFGQGTRLTVV.

The V call is TRBV5-1, the J call TRBJ1-3, with unresolved D. CDR3 size: 15 residues. Germline CDR1 is SGHRS and CDR2 is YFSETQ. Trimming stripped 2 bases from V and 8 bases from J, with 17 bases between. DNA for the CDR3: TGCGCCAGCAGCTTTCGTGTCCCTAGGACGGACACCATATATTTT. It codes for CASSFRVPRTDTIYF.

This chain uses TRBV9 with TRBJ2-1, with D possibly TRBD2 on 6 matching bases. Germline V gene data show CDR1 as SGDLS and CDR2 as YYNGEE. The CDR3 runs 15 residues. V lost 0 bases to trimming and J lost 8 bases, with 15 bases between them. Written as DNA, the CDR3 is TGTGCCAGCAGCGTAGCGGGGCTAGCGTTTGATGAGCAGTTCTTC. Its protein product is CASSVAGLAFDEQFF.

Only one count was recorded for this clone. This rearrangement joins TRBV25-1 to TRBJ2-1; TRBD2 aligns across 8 bases. CDR1 and CDR2 (germline): MGHDK, SYGVNS. The junction had 13 bases not matched to a gene; V was cut back by 7 bases and J by 5 bases. The CDR3 covers 16 residues. This CDR3 is CASTDRWVAGNNEQFF. CDR3 nucleotides: TGTGCCAGCACCGATAGGTGGGTAGCGGGGAACAATGAGCAGTTCTTC.

In this sample, this clone turned up once. The rearrangement links TRBV6-1 to TRBJ2-5; 9 bases line up with TRBD2. Per the germline V gene, CDR1 is MNHNS and CDR2 is SASEGT. Losses at the gene ends were 2 bases for V and 2 bases for J; bases not matched to a gene: 6. The CDR3 consists of 16 residues. CDR3 amino acids: CASSELISGGQETQYF. The CDR3 DNA follows: TGTGCCAGCAGTGAATTAATTAGCGGGGGACAAGAGACCCAGTACTTC.

V is TRBV6-5 and J is TRBJ2-2; 8 bases align to TRBD2. With 7 bases clipped from V and 3 bases from J, the junction kept 7 bases outside the gene matches. From germline, CDR1 is MNHEY and CDR2 SVGAGI. The CDR3 loop spans 15 amino acids. The chain's CDR3 is CASNLAGGDTGELFF. CDR3 nucleotide sequence: TGTGCCAGCAATCTGGCGGGGGGCGACACCGGGGAGCTGTTTTTT.

The rearrangement links TRBV5-1 to TRBJ2-7; weak D call: TRBD1 (5 bases). V lost 6 bases and J 0 bases, leaving 10 bases between the germline ends. CDR1 is SGHRS and CDR2 is YFSETQ in the germline V gene. The CDR3 is 13 amino acids. The CDR3 here is CASKQGTSYEQYF. Here the CDR3 DNA reads TGCGCCAGCAAGCAGGGTACCTCCTACGAGCAGTACTTC. Based on the CDR3 plus reference TRBV5-1 and TRBJ2-7, the full variable domain is KAGVTQTPRYLIKTRGQQVTLSCSPISGHRSVSWYQQTPGQGLQFLFEYFSETQRNKGNFPGRFSGRQFSNSRSEMNVSTLELGDSALYLCASKQGTSYEQYFGPGTRLTVT.

The chain uses TRBV7-9 and TRBJ2-7; D remains unclear. Germline CDR1 SEHNR, CDR2 FQNEAQ (reference sequence). This CDR3 contains 15 residues. V shed 5 bases and J shed 3 bases, with 17 bases lying between them. CDR3 residues: CASSGPRTHFYEQYF. CDR3 DNA: TGTGCCAGCAGCGGGCCGAGGACCCATTTCTACGAGCAGTACTTC. Variable domain in full (rest from reference TRBV7-9 and TRBJ2-7): DTGVSQNPRHKITKRGQNVTFRCDPISEHNRLYWYRQTLGQGPEFLTYFQNEAQLEKSRLLSDRFSAERPKGSFSTLEIQRTEQGDSAMYLCASSGPRTHFYEQYFGPGTRLTVT.

The chain couples TRBV2 to TRBJ1-1; maybe TRBD1 (5 bases). The germline gives CDR1 SNHLY, CDR2 FYNNEI. The CDR3 length is 13 residues. V lost 3 bases to trimming and J lost 5 bases, with 10 bases between them. The CDR3 DNA sequence: TGTGCCAGCAGTGATTCTTGGGGGACTGAAGCTTTCTTT. Its translation is CASSDSWGTEAFF.

The V call is TRBV5-4, the J call TRBJ2-5, with D hard to call. V lost 4 bases and J 4 bases, leaving 8 bases between the germline ends. Germline lookup yields CDR1 SGHNT and CDR2 YYREEE (reference sequence). The length of the CDR3 is 12 residues. The CDR3 nucleotides read TGTGCCAGCAGCCCCCCCGGAGAGACCCAGTACTTC. This gives the protein CASSPPGETQYF.

The rearrangement links TRBV19 to TRBJ1-5, with 8 positions matching TRBD1. Losses at the gene ends were 3 bases for V and 7 bases for J; bases not matched to a gene: 8. This CDR3 is 15 amino acids long. Germline CDR1 LNHDA, CDR2 SQIVND (reference sequence). This CDR3 is CASSIAQGAEQPQHF. The CDR3 coding sequence is TGTGCCAGTAGTATCGCTCAGGGGGCAGAACAGCCCCAGCATTTT.